This record concerns one T cell receptor beta chain sequence. During its preparation, the TCRbeta library received unique molecular identifiers. TCRdb reanalysed the PCR reads using MiXCR and keeps one entry per CDR3 protein. The table lists around 680,000 distinct CDR3 sequences, 16% of them singletons. The data were obtained in a study of T-cell reconstitution after alpha-beta-depleted transplantation in children. Trimming cost V 11 bases and J 4 bases; bases outside gene matches: 5. Germline V gene data show CDR1 as MGHDK and CDR2 as SYGVNS. This CDR3 spans 13 amino acids. The chain employs TRBV25-1 and TRBJ2-2; 9 bases line up with TRBD1. Sequencing was performed on PBMCs from the stem cell graft donor, taken from the stem cell graft. The clonotype comes from a human donor who donated a stem cell graft to a child with acute myeloid leukemia. CDR3 region: CAGRDRATGELFF. For the CDR3, the DNA is TGTGCCGGCCGGGACAGGGCCACCGGGGAGCTGTTTTTT.